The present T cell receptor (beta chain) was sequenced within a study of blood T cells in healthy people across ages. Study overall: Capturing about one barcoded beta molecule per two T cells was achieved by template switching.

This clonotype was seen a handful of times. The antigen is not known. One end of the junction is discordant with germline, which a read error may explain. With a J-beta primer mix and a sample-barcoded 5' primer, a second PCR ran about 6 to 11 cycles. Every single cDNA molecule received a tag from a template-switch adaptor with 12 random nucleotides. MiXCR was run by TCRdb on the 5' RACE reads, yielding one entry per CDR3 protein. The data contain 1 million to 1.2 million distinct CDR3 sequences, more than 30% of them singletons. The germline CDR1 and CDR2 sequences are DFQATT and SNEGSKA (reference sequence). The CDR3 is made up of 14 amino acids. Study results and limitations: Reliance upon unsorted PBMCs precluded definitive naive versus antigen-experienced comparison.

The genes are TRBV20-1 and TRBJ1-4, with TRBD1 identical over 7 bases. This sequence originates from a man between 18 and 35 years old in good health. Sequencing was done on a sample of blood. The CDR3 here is CSARFGTANEKLFF. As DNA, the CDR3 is TGCAGTGCTAGATTCGGGACAGCTAACGAAAAACTGTTTTTT.